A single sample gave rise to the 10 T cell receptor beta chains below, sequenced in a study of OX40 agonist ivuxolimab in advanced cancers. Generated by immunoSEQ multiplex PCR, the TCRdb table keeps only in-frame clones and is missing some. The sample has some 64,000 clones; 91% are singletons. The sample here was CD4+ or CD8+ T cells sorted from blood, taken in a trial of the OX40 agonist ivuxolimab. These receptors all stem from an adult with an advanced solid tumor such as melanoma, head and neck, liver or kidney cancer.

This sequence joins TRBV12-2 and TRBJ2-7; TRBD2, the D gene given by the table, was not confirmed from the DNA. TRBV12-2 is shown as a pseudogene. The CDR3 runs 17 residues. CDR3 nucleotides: TGTGCAAGTCGCTGGGCTCGGACTAGCGGGATCCTCAGGGAGCAGTACTTC. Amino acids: CASRWARTSGILREQYF.

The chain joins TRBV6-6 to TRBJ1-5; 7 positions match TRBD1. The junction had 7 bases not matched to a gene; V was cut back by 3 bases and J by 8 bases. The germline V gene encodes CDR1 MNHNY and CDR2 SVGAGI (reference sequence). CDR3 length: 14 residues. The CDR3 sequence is CASSYQQGREPQHF. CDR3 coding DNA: TGTGCCAGCAGTTATCAACAGGGGCGTGAGCCCCAGCATTTT.

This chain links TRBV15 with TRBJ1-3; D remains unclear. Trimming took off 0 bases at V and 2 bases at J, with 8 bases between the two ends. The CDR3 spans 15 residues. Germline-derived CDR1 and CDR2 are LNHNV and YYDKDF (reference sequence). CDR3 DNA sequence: TGTGCCACCAGCAGAGATCGGGCAGCTGGAAACACCATATATTTT. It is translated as CATSRDRAAGNTIYF.

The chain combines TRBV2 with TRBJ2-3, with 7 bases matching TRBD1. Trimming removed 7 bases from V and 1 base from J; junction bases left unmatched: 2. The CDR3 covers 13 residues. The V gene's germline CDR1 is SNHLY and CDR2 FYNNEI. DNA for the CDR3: TGTGCCAGCAAAGGGGGCGGCACAGATACGCAGTATTTT. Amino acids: CASKGGGTDTQYF.

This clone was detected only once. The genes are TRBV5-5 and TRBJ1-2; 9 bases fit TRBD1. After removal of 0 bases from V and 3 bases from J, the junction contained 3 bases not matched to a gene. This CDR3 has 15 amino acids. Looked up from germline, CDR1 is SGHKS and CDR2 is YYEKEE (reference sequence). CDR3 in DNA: TGTGCCAGCAGCTTGGAGTGGACAGGGGACTATGGCTACACCTTC. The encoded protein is CASSLEWTGDYGYTF.

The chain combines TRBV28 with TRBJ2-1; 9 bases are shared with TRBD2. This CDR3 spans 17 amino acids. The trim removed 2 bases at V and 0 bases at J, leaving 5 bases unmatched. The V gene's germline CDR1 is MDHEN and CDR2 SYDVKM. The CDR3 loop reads CASSLRTSVSSYNEQFF. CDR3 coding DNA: TGTGCCAGCAGTTTAAGGACTAGCGTCAGCTCCTACAATGAGCAGTTCTTC.

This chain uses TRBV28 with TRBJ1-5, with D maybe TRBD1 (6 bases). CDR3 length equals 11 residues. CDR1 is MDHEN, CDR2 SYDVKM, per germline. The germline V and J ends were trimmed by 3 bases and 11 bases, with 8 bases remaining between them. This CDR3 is CASSFRGAQHF. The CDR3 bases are TGTGCCAGCAGTTTTAGGGGGGCCCAGCATTTT.

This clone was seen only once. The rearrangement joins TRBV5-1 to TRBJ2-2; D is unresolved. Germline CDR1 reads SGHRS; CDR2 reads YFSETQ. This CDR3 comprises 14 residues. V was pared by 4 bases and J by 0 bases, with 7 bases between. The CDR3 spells CASSPRSNTGELFF. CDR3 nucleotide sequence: TGCGCCAGCAGCCCCCGTTCGAACACCGGGGAGCTGTTTTTT.

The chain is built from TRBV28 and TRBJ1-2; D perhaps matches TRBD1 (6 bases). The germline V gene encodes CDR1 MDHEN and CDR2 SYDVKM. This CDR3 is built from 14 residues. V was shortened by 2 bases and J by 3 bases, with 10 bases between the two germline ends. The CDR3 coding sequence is TGTGCCAGCAGTTTACCGGGACAATACTATGGCTACACCTTC. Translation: CASSLPGQYYGYTF.

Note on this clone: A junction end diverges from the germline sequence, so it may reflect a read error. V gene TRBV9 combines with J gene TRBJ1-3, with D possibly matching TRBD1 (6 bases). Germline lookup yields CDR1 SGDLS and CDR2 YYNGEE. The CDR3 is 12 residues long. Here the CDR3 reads CASRTGETGELF. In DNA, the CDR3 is TGTGCCAGCAGGACAGGAGAGACCGGGGAGCTGTTT.